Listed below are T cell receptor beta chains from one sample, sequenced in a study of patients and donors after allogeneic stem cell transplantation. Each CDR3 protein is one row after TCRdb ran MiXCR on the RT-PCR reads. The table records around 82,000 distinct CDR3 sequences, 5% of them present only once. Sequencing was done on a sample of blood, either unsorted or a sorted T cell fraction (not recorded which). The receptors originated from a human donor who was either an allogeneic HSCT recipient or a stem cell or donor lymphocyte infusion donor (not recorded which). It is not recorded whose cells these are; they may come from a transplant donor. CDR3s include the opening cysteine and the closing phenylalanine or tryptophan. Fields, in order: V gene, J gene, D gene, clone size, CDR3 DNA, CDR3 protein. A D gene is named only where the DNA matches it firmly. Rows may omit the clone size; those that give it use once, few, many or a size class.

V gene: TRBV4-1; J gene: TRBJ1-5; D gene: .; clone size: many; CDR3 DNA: TGCGCCAGCAGCCAAGCTTTCAATCAGCCCCAGCATTTT; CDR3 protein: CASSQAFNQPQHF
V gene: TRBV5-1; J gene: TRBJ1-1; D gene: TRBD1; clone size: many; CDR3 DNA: TGCGCCAGCAGCCCAGGGACAGGGAACACTGAAGCTTTCTTT; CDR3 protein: CASSPGTGNTEAFF
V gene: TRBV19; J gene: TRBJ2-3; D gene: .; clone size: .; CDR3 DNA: TGTGCCACCTCACTAAGGAGTTACCTCACAGATACGCAGTATTTT; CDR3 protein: CATSLRSYLTDTQYF
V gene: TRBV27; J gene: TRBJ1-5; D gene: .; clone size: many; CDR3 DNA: TGTGCCAGCAGTTACCAACAGGGAAACAATCAGCCCCAGCATTTT; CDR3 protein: CASSYQQGNNQPQHF
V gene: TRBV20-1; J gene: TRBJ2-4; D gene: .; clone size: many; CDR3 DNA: TGCAGTGCTACCCTCCCCCAGGGGGCCAAAAACATTCAGTACTTC; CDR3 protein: CSATLPQGAKNIQYF
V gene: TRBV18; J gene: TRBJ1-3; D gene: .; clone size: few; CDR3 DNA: TGTGCCAGCTCACCAGGAACAGGGTCAGCTGGAAACACCATATATTTT; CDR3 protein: CASSPGTGSAGNTIYF
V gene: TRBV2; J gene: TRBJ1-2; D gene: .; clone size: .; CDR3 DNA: TGTGCCAGCAGTGAACGGTCAGGGGATTTAAACTATGGCTACACCTTC; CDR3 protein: CASSERSGDLNYGYTF
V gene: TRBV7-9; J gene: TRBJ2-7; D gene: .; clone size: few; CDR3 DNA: TGTGCCAGCAGCTCCAGGACAGCCCCCTACGAGCAGTACTTC; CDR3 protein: CASSSRTAPYEQYF
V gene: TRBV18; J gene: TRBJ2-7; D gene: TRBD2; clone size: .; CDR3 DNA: TGTGCCAGCTCGAGGACTAGCGGGCCGGGCGAGCAGTACTTC; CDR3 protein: CASSRTSGPGEQYF
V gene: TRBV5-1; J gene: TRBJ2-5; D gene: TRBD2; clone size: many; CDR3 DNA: TGCGCCAGCAGCTCCGGGGTAGCGGGGGGCCGCCTACAAGAGACCCAGTACTTC; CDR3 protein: CASSSGVAGGRLQETQYF
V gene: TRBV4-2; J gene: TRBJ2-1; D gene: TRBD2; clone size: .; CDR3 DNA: TGTGCCAGCAGCCAGAGGACTAGCGAGGATGAGCAGTTCTTC; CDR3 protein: CASSQRTSEDEQFF
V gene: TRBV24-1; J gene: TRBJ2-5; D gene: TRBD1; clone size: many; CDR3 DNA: TGTGCCACCAGTGATGCAGGGGGCTCAGAGACCCAGTACTTC; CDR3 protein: CATSDAGGSETQYF
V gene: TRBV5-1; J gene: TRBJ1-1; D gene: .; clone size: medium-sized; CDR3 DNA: TGCGCCAGCAGCAAGGACAGGAACACTGAAGCTTTCTTT; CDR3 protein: CASSKDRNTEAFF
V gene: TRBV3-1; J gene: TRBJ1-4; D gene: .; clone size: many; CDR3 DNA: TGTGCCAGCAGCCAAGGACCCACAACTAATGAAAAACTGTTTTTT; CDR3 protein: CASSQGPTTNEKLFF
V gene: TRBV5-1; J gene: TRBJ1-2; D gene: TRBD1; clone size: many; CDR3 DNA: TGCGCCAGCAGCGCCCCCGGGACAGGGGCTTGGAGTGGCTACACCTTC; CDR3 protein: CASSAPGTGAWSGYTF
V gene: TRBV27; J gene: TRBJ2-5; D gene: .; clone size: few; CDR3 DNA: TGTGCCAGCAGACGGACTCTTCAAGAGACCCAGTACTTC; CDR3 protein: CASRRTLQETQYF
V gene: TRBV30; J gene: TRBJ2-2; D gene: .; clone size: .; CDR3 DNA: TGTGCCTGGAGTGTAGAGGGGGCCGGGGAGCTGTTTTTT; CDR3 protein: CAWSVEGAGELFF
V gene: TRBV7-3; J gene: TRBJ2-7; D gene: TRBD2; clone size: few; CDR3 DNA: TGTGCCAGCAGCTTAGCTAGCGGGAGCTACGAGCAGTACTTC; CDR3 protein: CASSLASGSYEQYF